This T cell receptor (beta chain) was profiled in a study of lymphopenia after photon versus proton radiotherapy. Germline V gene sequence: CDR1 SGHRS, CDR2 YFSETQ. Deletions cut 6 bases from V and 2 bases from J, with 25 bases between. The CDR3 spans 18 residues. Comments on this clone: Antigen unknown.

Study-level findings and limits: Survival link was tested only in deceased patients; proton benefit remains a possibility. After lymphocyte nadir, photon-treated repertoires showed oligoclonal expansion, especially CD8+ Temra. Post-nadir TCR diversity decline inversely tracked overall survival among those who died. Proton therapy kept repertoires fairly stable, unlike photons, which gained effector/memory cells.

The protocol was immunoSEQ multiplex PCR, while the TCRdb copy is restricted to in-frame clones and leaves out a portion. This table has 150,000 to 200,000 clones, 88% appearing once. This clonotype was obtained from a man aged 50 to 60 with gastric cancer. The J gene is TRBJ2-3, the V gene TRBV5-1; no clear D gene. The sequencing used peripheral blood, collected from a patient treated with photon-based radiotherapy. The CDR3 here is CASTPVPTGRTATDTQYF. The CDR3 DNA sequence: TGCGCCAGCACCCCCGTCCCCACGGGTCGCACCGCCACAGATACGCAGTATTTT.